Following are 28 T cell receptor beta chains from one sample sequenced in a study of identical twins. TCRdb fed the 5' RACE reads into MiXCR, producing one record per CDR3 protein. The sample lists about 1.7 million distinct CDR3 sequences, about 30% occurring once. The sequencing input was cord blood. These receptors were obtained from a newborn girl in good health.

The CDR3 DNA reads TGTGCCAGCAGTTTATACAGGGCGGGGGAGGCCCAGTACTTC. It translates to CASSLYRAGEAQYF. The genes are TRBV12-3 or TRBV12-4 and TRBJ2-5; a possible D gene is TRBD2 (7 bases). The V and J ends lost 2 bases and 9 bases respectively, with 16 bases between them. The CDR3 has 14 residues.

The chain recombines TRBV6-2 or TRBV6-3 with TRBJ1-1; 7 bases fit TRBD1. Germline CDR1 MNHEY, CDR2 SVGEGT. J gave up 6 bases and V 11 bases, and 12 bases lay outside the gene matches. The CDR3 sequence is 13 residues long. This CDR3 is CAGKLDRSAEAFF. Written as DNA, the CDR3 is TGTGCCGGAAAGCTGGACAGGAGTGCTGAAGCTTTCTTT.

This rearrangement joins TRBV20-1 to TRBJ2-7; tentative D call: TRBD2 (6 bases). Trimming took 2 bases from V and 3 from J, leaving 14 bases between them. Germline loops: CDR1 DFQATT, CDR2 SNEGSKA (reference sequence). This CDR3 spans 14 amino acids. The CDR3 spells CSARRTGEYYEQYF. The CDR3 coding sequence is TGCAGTGCTAGAAGGACGGGAGAGTACTACGAGCAGTACTTC.

V usage is TRBV20-1 and J usage is TRBJ2-3; no clear D. The germline V and J ends were trimmed by 4 bases and 2 bases, with 7 bases remaining between them. The CDR3 loop spans 12 amino acids. From germline, CDR1 is DFQATT and CDR2 SNEGSKA (reference sequence). The CDR3 DNA reads as TGCAGTGCTATGGCCCTCACAGATACGCAGTATTTT. This encodes CSAMALTDTQYF.

This clonotype occurred once. The V call is TRBV7-8, the J call TRBJ1-1, with D unclear. In germline, CDR1 is SGHVS, CDR2 FQNEAQ. Trimming cost V 5 bases and J 4 bases, with 14 bases left between them. The CDR3 extends over 14 amino acids. In DNA, the CDR3 is TGTGCCAGCAGCCCTCGTCGGGTAGGCACTGAAGCTTTCTTT. Translation gives CASSPRRVGTEAFF.

There are a few counts of this clonotype. The chain links TRBV5-1 to TRBJ2-1; D may match TRBD1 or TRBD2 (5 bases each). Per the germline V gene, CDR1 is SGHRS and CDR2 is YFSETQ. Trimming cost V 0 bases and J 0 bases, with 13 bases left between them. The CDR3 contains 17 residues. DNA for the CDR3: TGCGCCAGCAGCTTGGGGGGGACGGCGAGCTCCTACAATGAGCAGTTCTTC. Translating gives CASSLGGTASSYNEQFF.

The V gene is TRBV24-1, the J gene TRBJ2-7; maybe TRBD1 (6 bases). The length of the CDR3 is 12 residues. V was shortened by 8 bases and J by 5 bases, with 12 bases between the two germline ends. The germline V gene encodes CDR1 KGHDR and CDR2 SFDVKD. The CDR3 here is CATMQGQNEQYF. CDR3 bases: TGTGCCACCATGCAGGGGCAAAACGAGCAGTACTTC.

The CDR3 DNA follows: TGCGCCAGCAGCCAATCCGGTAGCGGTCGACAAGAGACCCAGTACTTC. Its translation is CASSQSGSGRQETQYF. The rearrangement uses TRBV4-1 and TRBJ2-5, with a possible D match to TRBD2 (6 bases). CDR1 is MGHRA, CDR2 YSYEKL, per germline. CDR3 length equals 16 residues. The V gene lost 2 bases and the J gene lost 2 bases, with 15 bases spanning the gap.

CDR3 bases: TGTGCCAGCAGTTCCCCGGGACAGGCTATAGAGACCCAGTACTTC. It codes for CASSSPGQAIETQYF. This rearrangement joins TRBV12-3 or TRBV12-4 to TRBJ2-5, with TRBD1 identical over 8 bases. V dropped 4 bases and J dropped 4; count of bases not matched to a gene: 8. There are 15 residues in the CDR3.

This clonotype was counted many times. The chain combines TRBV6-6 with TRBJ2-5, with D tentatively TRBD1 (6 bases). V was shortened by 8 bases and J by 3 bases, with 13 bases between the two germline ends. The CDR3 has 13 amino acids. Germline CDR1 and CDR2: MNHNY and SVGAGI (reference sequence). The CDR3 spells CASGFAGEETQYF. CDR3 nucleotides: TGTGCCAGCGGTTTTGCAGGGGAAGAGACCCAGTACTTC.

Concerning this clonotype itself: The junction departs from the called germline gene at one end, perhaps through a read error. V and J are TRBV4-2 and TRBJ2-1; 7 bases fit TRBD2. The germline V gene encodes CDR1 LGHNA and CDR2 YNFKEQ. The CDR3 spans 14 residues. CDR3 protein: CASSLGTKGNQQFF. The CDR3 DNA reads TGTGCCAGCAGCCTCGGGACTAAGGGCAATCAGCAGTTCTTC.

The sample holds a few counts of this clonotype. The V call is TRBV6-6, the J call TRBJ2-3; 10 nucleotides line up with TRBD2. Germline-derived CDR1 and CDR2 are MNHNY and SVGAGI (reference sequence). V gave up 6 bases and J gave up 2 bases; unmatched junction bases: 2. The CDR3 spans 14 residues. The CDR3 loop reads CASRLAGYTDTQYF. The DNA for the CDR3 is TGTGCCAGCAGACTAGCGGGGTACACAGATACGCAGTATTTT.

The chain joins TRBV20-1 to TRBJ2-5; 12 nucleotides align to TRBD2. With the DNA end fitting TRBJ2-7 better, the J assignment may be wrong. Germline CDR1 DFQATT, CDR2 SNEGSKA (reference sequence). The CDR3 spans 15 residues. CDR3 DNA sequence: TGCAGTGCCGACCAACTAGCGGGGGGTTCCTACGAGCAGTACTTC. It yields the protein CSADQLAGGSYEQYF.

The CDR3: CASSAGWRLYEQFF. For the CDR3, the DNA is TGTGCCAGCAGCGCTGGTTGGAGGCTCTATGAGCAGTTCTTC. The rearrangement joins TRBV7-2 to TRBJ2-1; D is possibly TRBD2 (5 bases). The CDR3 totals 14 residues. Germline loops: CDR1 SGHTA, CDR2 FQGNSA. Trimming removed 5 bases at V and 8 bases at J, with 16 bases between.

This clonotype turned up a few times. The V gene is TRBV20-1, the J gene TRBJ2-5, with D possibly matching TRBD1 (5 bases). Between the trimmed V and J ends, which lost 5 bases and 1 base, there was a span of 11 bases. Germline loops: CDR1 DFQATT, CDR2 SNEGSKA (reference sequence). The CDR3 is 13 residues long. This CDR3 reads CSAQGGPQETQYF. The DNA for the CDR3 is TGCAGTGCTCAGGGTGGCCCCCAAGAGACCCAGTACTTC.

This clonotype has just a few counts. V and J are TRBV27 and TRBJ2-4, with 16 bases fitting TRBD2. Germline CDR1 and CDR2: MNHEY and SMNVEV (reference sequence). Trimming cost V 3 bases and J 4 bases; bases outside gene matches: 3. CDR3 length: 17 residues. The CDR3 loop is CASSFAGLAGGKNIQYF. The CDR3 DNA reads TGTGCCAGCAGTTTTGCGGGACTAGCGGGAGGGAAAAACATTCAGTACTTC.

This sequence joins TRBV12-3 or TRBV12-4 and TRBJ2-5; TRBD1 matches at 9 bases. The J call may be incorrect, as the DNA end agrees better with TRBJ2-7. This CDR3 spans 14 amino acids. This chain's CDR3 is CASSPWDRAGEQYF. Here the CDR3 DNA reads TGTGCCAGCAGTCCCTGGGACAGGGCAGGCGAGCAGTACTTC.

Only a few counts were recorded for this clonotype. J is TRBJ2-3 and V is TRBV12-3 or TRBV12-4; the match to TRBD2 covers 9 bases. This CDR3 has 14 amino acids. V lost 2 bases to trimming and J lost 9 bases; unmatched junction nucleotides: 6. CDR3 in amino acids: CASSLKGAGGTQYF. CDR3 DNA sequence: TGTGCCAGCAGTTTAAAGGGAGCGGGGGGAACGCAGTATTTT.

There are a few counts of this clonotype. The V and J genes are TRBV5-1 and TRBJ2-7, with 11 nucleotides matching TRBD2. The J call may be mistaken, given a closer DNA end match to TRBJ2-5. CDR3 size: 16 residues. From germline, CDR1 is SGHRS and CDR2 YFSETQ. The CDR3: CASSWERLAGRETQYF. DNA of the CDR3: TGCGCCAGCAGCTGGGAACGACTAGCGGGACGGGAGACCCAGTACTTC.

The chain has TRBV6-1 and TRBJ2-4, with 8 bases matching TRBD1. Per the germline V gene, CDR1 is MNHNS and CDR2 is SASEGT. There are 16 residues in the CDR3. J gave up 0 bases and V 4 bases, and 5 bases lay outside the gene matches. The CDR3, as DNA: TGTGCCAGCAGTGGAGGACAGGGCGTAGCCAAAAACATTCAGTACTTC. Its translation is CASSGGQGVAKNIQYF.

In nucleotides, the CDR3 is TGTGCCAGCAGTTTAGGGGGTGGACCATTCCTGGGGGAGACCCAGTACTTC. It translates to CASSLGGGPFLGETQYF. The rearrangement uses TRBV12-3 or TRBV12-4 and TRBJ2-5; no clear D gene. The CDR3 loop spans 17 amino acids. Trimming cost V 1 base and J 5 bases, with 20 bases left between them.

The table lists this clonotype with a few counts. The gene calls are TRBV6-5 and TRBJ2-1, with TRBD2 matching 8 bases. Germline trimming cut 5 bases from V and 7 bases from J; bases unmatched to any gene: 13. Per the germline V gene, CDR1 is MNHEY and CDR2 is SVGAGI. CDR3 length equals 16 residues. The CDR3 region is CASSHASGGSRNEQFF. DNA for the CDR3: TGTGCCAGCAGTCATGCGAGCGGGGGCTCGAGGAATGAGCAGTTCTTC.

The V and J genes are TRBV13 and TRBJ2-1; D not certain. The CDR3 contains 13 residues. The V and J ends lost 5 bases and 5 bases respectively, with 10 bases between them. The V gene's germline CDR1 is PRHDT and CDR2 FYEKMQ (reference sequence). This CDR3 reads CASSPESDNEQFF. The CDR3 DNA reads TGTGCCAGCAGCCCGGAGTCAGACAATGAGCAGTTCTTC. Full variable domain (outside the CDR3, taken from reference TRBV13 and TRBJ2-1): AAGVIQSPRHLIKEKRETATLKCYPIPRHDTVYWYQQGPGQDPQFLISFYEKMQSDKGSIPDRFSAQQFSDYHSELNMSSLELGDSALYFCASSPESDNEQFFGPGTRLTVL.

This chain joins TRBV20-1 and TRBJ2-3; 14 bases are a match to TRBD2. CDR3 length: 16 amino acids. The germline V gene has CDR1 DFQATT and CDR2 SNEGSKA (reference sequence). Trimming removed 1 base from V and 6 bases from J; junction bases left unmatched: 6. The CDR3 here is CSARGGTSGRQDTQYF. DNA of the CDR3: TGCAGTGCTAGAGGCGGGACTAGCGGGAGACAGGATACGCAGTATTTT.

This sequence joins TRBV7-9 and TRBJ2-1; D is possibly TRBD1 (6 bases). The end of the DNA fits TRBJ2-7 better, so the J call may be wrong. This CDR3 is built from 19 residues. The germline gives CDR1 SEHNR, CDR2 FQNEAQ (reference sequence). CDR3 bases: TGTGCCAGCAGCTTAGTTGCCCCAACAGGGAAAGGCTCCTACAATGAGCAGTACTTC. This sequence encodes CASSLVAPTGKGSYNEQYF.

This clonotype was detected ten times or more. This chain uses TRBV6-5 with TRBJ2-1, with D uncertain. The CDR3 contains 14 residues. V gave up 6 bases and J gave up 4 bases, with 13 bases separating them. Germline assignment: CDR1 MNHEY and CDR2 SVGAGI. The CDR3 bases are TGTGCCAGCAGCCCAAGGTGGGGTTACAATGAGCAGTTCTTC. Translating gives CASSPRWGYNEQFF.

The CDR3 protein is CATSGWASGRKNEQYF. CDR3 nucleotides: TGTGCCACCAGTGGGTGGGCTAGCGGGAGAAAAAATGAGCAGTACTTC. The rearrangement uses TRBV24-1 and TRBJ2-5, with 10 bases aligning to TRBD2. CDR1 is KGHDR, CDR2 SFDVKD, per germline. This CDR3 region has 16 residues. J lost 11 bases, V lost 5 bases, and 16 bases had no gene match.

This sequence joins TRBV6-4 and TRBJ2-3; unclear D gene. This CDR3 has 11 amino acids. Looked up from germline, CDR1 is MRHNA and CDR2 is SNTAGT. V gave up 7 bases and J gave up 3 bases, with 5 bases separating them. The CDR3 DNA follows: TGTGCCAGCAACCGTACAGATACGCAGTATTTT. This codes for CASNRTDTQYF.